A single sample gave rise to the 29 T cell receptor beta chains below, sequenced in a study of vaccination effects on CD4 cells after COVID-19. ViraFEST expansion of antigen-specific CD4+ T cells with viral peptide pools preceded sequencing. Isolation of CD4+ T cells took place after more than 9 days of culture. Nucleocapsid antibodies stayed negative before and after vaccination, showing no earlier SARS-CoV-2 infection. These receptors have no known antigen. Repertoires were generated with immunoSEQ multiplex PCR, while TCRdb's copy carries only in-frame clones and drops some. The table includes tens of thousands of clones, around three quarters detected once. The source was CD4+ T cells from PBMCs cultured with HCoV-OC43 spike peptides, collected before COVID-19 vaccination. As to subset: HCoV-OC43 spike overlapping peptide pool stimulation. All receptors derive from a human donor who received a COVID-19 vaccine.

This sequence joins TRBV13 and TRBJ1-2; the D is unclear. V was trimmed by 6 bases and J by 6 bases, leaving 17 bases between them. The CDR3 is 14 amino acids. The germline V gene has CDR1 PRHDT and CDR2 FYEKMQ (reference sequence). The CDR3 reads CASSLRLILDGYTF. The DNA of the CDR3 is TGTGCCAGCAGTTTAAGACTTATCCTGGATGGCTACACCTTC.

The gene calls are TRBV19 and TRBJ2-3; no clear D gene. Trimming shortened V by 4 bases and J by 6 bases, and 8 bases separated the two germline ends. The CDR3 totals 12 residues. CDR1 is LNHDA, CDR2 SQIVND, per germline (reference sequence). The CDR3 spells CASSTPGDTQYF. CDR3 bases: TGTGCCAGTAGTACCCCGGGTGATACGCAGTATTTT. The full variable domain, with the rest looked up from reference TRBV19 and TRBJ2-3, is DGGITQSPKYLFRKEGQNVTLSCEQNLNHDAMYWYRQDPGQGLRLIYYSQIVNDFQKGDIAEGYSVSREKKESFPLTVTSAQKNPTAFYLCASSTPGDTQYFGPGTRLTVL.

This clone appeared a few times. The genes are TRBV6-2 or TRBV6-3 and TRBJ1-6, with D possibly matching TRBD1 (5 bases). The V and J ends lost 6 bases and 7 bases respectively, with 13 bases between them. The CDR3 is made up of 14 amino acids. Per the germline V gene, CDR1 is MNHEY and CDR2 is SVGEGT. The CDR3 DNA reads TGTGCCAGCAGCTCCTGGGGGGAGAATTCACCCCTCCACTTT. Its translation is CASSSWGENSPLHF.

This chain joins TRBV6-5 and TRBJ2-7; 11 bases match TRBD1. The CDR3 runs 15 residues. Trimming took 9 bases from V and 1 from J; bases not matched to a gene: 8. Looked up from germline, CDR1 is MNHEY and CDR2 is SVGAGI. In DNA, the CDR3 is TGTGCCAGTAAGATCGGACAGGGGGCGTCCTACGAGCAGTACGTC. This gives the protein CASKIGQGASYEQYV.

The gene calls are TRBV6-5 and TRBJ1-5, with D uncertain. The CDR3 length is 13 residues. V was cut by 6 bases and J by 7 bases, with 13 bases left in between. Per germline, CDR1 MNHEY and CDR2 SVGAGI. CDR3 in amino acids: CASSAAPVQPQHF. The CDR3 DNA reads as TGTGCCAGCAGCGCAGCCCCGGTCCAGCCCCAGCATTTT.

The V gene is TRBV28, the J gene TRBJ1-1; D is uncertain. V lost 8 bases, J lost 1 base, and 14 bases lay in between. CDR1 is MDHEN, CDR2 SYDVKM, per germline. There are 14 residues in the CDR3. The CDR3 sequence: CASDPTAKNTEAFF. Written as DNA, the CDR3 is TGTGCCAGCGATCCCACAGCTAAGAACACTGAAGCTTTCTTT.

The CDR3 bases are TGCGCCAGCAGTGCTGGTCGGGGTAGCACAGATACGCAGTATTTT. This translates into CASSAGRGSTDTQYF. The gene calls are TRBV10-1 and TRBJ2-3; D might be TRBD2 (5 bases). CDR1 and CDR2 (germline): WNHNN, SYGVQD (reference sequence). The CDR3 is 15 amino acids. With 4 bases removed from V and 0 bases from J, the gap between germline ends came to 11 bases.

The chain carries TRBV7-2 and TRBJ1-5; D gene uncertain. V lost 8 bases to trimming and J lost 4 bases, with 12 bases between them. This CDR3 has 13 amino acids. Germline CDR1 and CDR2: SGHTA and FQGNSA. DNA for the CDR3: TGTGCCAGCGGGTGGAAGTCGAATCAGCCCCAGCATTTT. It yields the protein CASGWKSNQPQHF. The variable domain in full, completed from reference TRBV7-2 and TRBJ1-5, reads GAGVSQSPSNKVTEKGKDVELRCDPISGHTALYWYRQSLGQGLEFLIYFQGNSAPDKSGLPSDRFSAERTGGSVSTLTIQRTQQEDSAVYLCASGWKSNQPQHFGDGTRLSIL.

This chain joins TRBV18 and TRBJ1-3; D may be TRBD1 (5 bases). The CDR3 covers 15 residues. The ends were cut back, 1 base at V and 6 bases at J, with 13 bases in the middle. In germline, CDR1 is KGHSH, CDR2 LQKENI. In nucleotides, the CDR3 is TGTGCCAGCTCACCACTTCGGTCGGGGGAAAACACCATATATTTT. It specifies CASSPLRSGENTIYF.

This clone was counted only a few times. The chain is built from TRBV7-9 and TRBJ2-5, with a tentative D call TRBD1 (5 bases). CDR1 SEHNR and CDR2 FQNEAQ come from the germline V gene (reference sequence). V shed 7 bases and J shed 2 bases, with 17 bases lying between them. The CDR3 is 15 residues long. This chain's CDR3 is CASTKSVGVQETQYF. DNA of the CDR3: TGTGCCAGCACCAAAAGCGTAGGGGTACAAGAGACCCAGTACTTC.

The rearrangement links TRBV11-2 to TRBJ1-3; no clear D gene. CDR1 is SGHAT and CDR2 is FQNNGV in the germline V gene. The CDR3 runs 15 residues. V dropped 7 bases and J dropped 2 bases, with 15 bases sitting between them. CDR3 in DNA: TGTGCCAGCACCTGGGGTCGGGCTGCTGGAAACACCATATATTTT. It yields the protein CASTWGRAAGNTIYF.

This clone was recorded a few times. This chain connects TRBV19 to TRBJ1-2, with TRBD1 matching over 9 bases. Germline V gene data show CDR1 as LNHDA and CDR2 as SQIVND (reference sequence). Trimming at V came to 8 bases and at J to 2 bases, leaving 6 bases not matched to a gene. This CDR3 is 14 amino acids long. CDR3 bases: TGTGCCAGTCGACCGGACAGGGGAAACTATGGCTACACCTTC. Translating gives CASRPDRGNYGYTF.

This clone showed up just once. The chain combines TRBV15 with TRBJ1-3; no definite D call. There are 16 residues in the CDR3. From germline, CDR1 is LNHNV and CDR2 YYDKDF (reference sequence). The ends were cut back, 0 bases at V and 1 base at J, with 10 bases in the middle. The CDR3 sequence is CATSRDTGKSGNTIYF. The CDR3 DNA follows: TGTGCCACCAGCAGAGATACGGGCAAGTCTGGAAACACCATATATTTT.

J is TRBJ2-3 and V is TRBV5-1, with 7 bases identical to TRBD2. The germline V gene encodes CDR1 SGHRS and CDR2 YFSETQ. The CDR3 is made up of 14 amino acids. With 2 bases clipped from V and 3 bases from J, the junction kept 3 bases outside the gene matches. The CDR3 DNA reads TGCGCCAGCAGCTTACCGGGGGGAACAGATACGCAGTATTTT. As protein: CASSLPGGTDTQYF.

The chain is built from TRBV7-2 and TRBJ1-2; no reliable D call. CDR3 length equals 11 residues. The V and J ends lost 5 bases and 8 bases respectively, with 9 bases between them. Germline CDR1 and CDR2: SGHTA and FQGNSA. This CDR3 is CASSPGWGYTF. The CDR3 bases are TGTGCCAGCAGCCCCGGATGGGGCTACACCTTC.

In this sample, this clone turned up once. The chain employs TRBV29-1 and TRBJ2-5; 8 nucleotides match TRBD2. There are 12 residues in the CDR3. J lost 2 bases, V lost 4 bases, and 0 bases had no gene match. CDR1 and CDR2 (germline): SQVTM, ANQGSEA. The CDR3: CSVVAGQETQYF. The DNA of the CDR3 is TGCAGCGTTGTAGCGGGGCAAGAGACCCAGTACTTC.

The rearrangement links TRBV9 to TRBJ2-3; weak D call: TRBD2 (5 bases). V was shortened by 1 base and J by 0 bases, with 12 bases between the two germline ends. This CDR3 has 16 residues. Germline V gene sequence: CDR1 SGDLS, CDR2 YYNGEE. The CDR3 DNA follows: TGTGCCAGCAGCGTAATGACGGGGTCGAGCACAGATACGCAGTATTTT. Amino acids: CASSVMTGSSTDTQYF.

The chain links TRBV15 to TRBJ2-5; the D gene is possibly TRBD1 (6 bases). Trimming took 0 bases from V and 5 from J, leaving 7 bases between them. CDR1 and CDR2 from the germline V gene are LNHNV and YYDKDF (reference sequence). This CDR3 region has 13 residues. The DNA of the CDR3 is TGTGCCACCAGCAGAGATGACAGGGAGACCCAGTACTTC. Protein sequence: CATSRDDRETQYF.

This chain uses TRBV2 with TRBJ2-4, with TRBD2 as a possible D gene (6 bases). Germline CDR1 and CDR2: SNHLY and FYNNEI. CDR3 size: 16 residues. With 1 base removed from V and 0 bases from J, the gap between germline ends came to 10 bases. The CDR3 bases are TGTGCCAGCAGTGAAGAGAGGGGACTAGCCAAAAACATTCAGTACTTC. Its translation is CASSEERGLAKNIQYF.

This chain uses TRBV10-1 with TRBJ2-2; D not resolved. Germline V gene sequence: CDR1 WNHNN, CDR2 SYGVQD (reference sequence). This CDR3 region has 14 residues. V was pared by 0 bases and J by 4 bases, with 6 bases between. In nucleotides, the CDR3 is TGCGCCAGCAGTGAGTCGGTTGTCACCGGGGAGCTGTTTTTT. Protein sequence: CASSESVVTGELFF.

The genes are TRBV5-1 and TRBJ1-2, with TRBD1 as a possible D gene (5 bases). The CDR3 is 13 amino acids. Deletions cut 0 bases from V and 8 bases from J, with 11 bases between. In germline, CDR1 is SGHRS, CDR2 YFSETQ. The CDR3 spells CASSLGQGSGYTF. CDR3 in DNA: TGCGCCAGCAGCTTGGGTCAGGGTAGCGGCTACACCTTC.

The gene calls are TRBV2 and TRBJ1-5; D not certain. This CDR3 contains 15 residues. CDR1 is SNHLY and CDR2 is FYNNEI in the germline V gene. Trimming took 0 bases from V and 4 from J, leaving 10 bases between them. CDR3 protein: CASSEAPGVNQPQHF. In DNA form, the CDR3 reads TGTGCCAGCAGTGAAGCCCCAGGAGTTAATCAGCCCCAGCATTTT.

This clone was seen a few times. V gene TRBV6-2 or TRBV6-3 combines with J gene TRBJ1-5; 7 bases agree with TRBD1. This CDR3 contains 15 residues. Germline V CDR1 and CDR2: MNHEY, SVGEGT. The ends lost 3 bases at V and 4 bases at J; junction bases unmatched: 6. The CDR3 region has the DNA TGTGCCAGCAGTTATAGGGACAGCTATAATCAGCCCCAGCATTTT. Its translation is CASSYRDSYNQPQHF.

The sample holds a few counts of this clone. The V call is TRBV6-6, the J call TRBJ1-3; TRBD1 agrees at 8 bases. Germline V gene data show CDR1 as MNHNY and CDR2 as SVGAGI (reference sequence). J was trimmed by 4 bases and V by 7 bases; bases with no gene match: 6. This CDR3 is 14 amino acids long. The CDR3 coding sequence is TGTGCCAGCACCCTGACAGGGGAAGGAAACACCATATATTTT. Translation gives CASTLTGEGNTIYF.

Only a few counts were recorded for this clone. The chain couples TRBV5-1 to TRBJ1-4; D uncertain. Trimming removed 1 base from V and 0 bases from J, with 7 bases in between. The germline V gene has CDR1 SGHRS and CDR2 YFSETQ. CDR3 length: 15 residues. CDR3 protein: CASSLSATTNEKLFF. The CDR3 DNA is TGCGCCAGCAGCTTGAGTGCTACAACTAATGAAAAACTGTTTTTT.

J is TRBJ1-5 and V is TRBV9, with a weak D call TRBD1 (5 bases). Trimming stripped 3 bases from V and 2 bases from J, with 12 bases between. The CDR3 loop spans 15 amino acids. Germline V gene lookup returns CDR1 SGDLS and CDR2 YYNGEE. CDR3 DNA sequence: TGTGCCAGCAGCGGTGGCCGAGGGGGCAATCAGCCCCAGCATTTT. Its translation is CASSGGRGGNQPQHF.

The rearrangement links TRBV6-2 or TRBV6-3 to TRBJ2-5, with 13 bases identical to TRBD2. V lost 4 bases to trimming and J lost 5 bases; unmatched junction nucleotides: 10. Germline assignment: CDR1 MNHEY and CDR2 SVGEGT. The CDR3 is 17 residues long. The chain's CDR3 is CASSSRLAGGPTETQYF. The CDR3 coding sequence is TGTGCCAGCAGTTCGCGACTAGCGGGGGGTCCGACGGAGACCCAGTACTTC.

This clone has a single count. The chain recombines TRBV7-2 with TRBJ2-3, with 9 bases matching TRBD2. Losses at the gene ends were 7 bases for V and 2 bases for J; bases not matched to a gene: 7. CDR1 is SGHTA, CDR2 FQGNSA, per germline. This CDR3 region has 15 residues. In DNA, the CDR3 is TGTGCCAGCACCTTCGGCGGGGGGGCCACAGATACGCAGTATTTT. Amino acids: CASTFGGGATDTQYF.

The chain joins TRBV6-5 to TRBJ2-5; D perhaps matches TRBD2 (5 bases). The CDR3 is 12 amino acids. Germline CDR1 and CDR2: MNHEY and SVGAGI. Trimming removed 0 bases at V and 11 bases at J, with 10 bases between. CDR3 region: CASSYSAGRQYF. CDR3 in DNA: TGTGCCAGCAGTTACTCGGCGGGCAGGCAGTACTTC.